This T cell receptor beta chain was obtained from a study of vaccination effects on CD4 cells after COVID-19. Sequencing was preceded by expansion of antigen-specific CD4+ T cells with viral peptide pools in the ViraFEST assay. Culture lasted approximately 10 days before CD4+ T cell isolation. Their SARS-CoV-2 infection, verified by PCR, occurred between March and December 2020. Days 3 and 7 saw half the medium replaced with IL-2 medium. Libraries were prepared by immunoSEQ multiplex PCR; TCRdb keeps only in-frame clonotypes and omits some of them. The repertoire has 35,000 to 45,000 clones, over 60% of them found once; the top ten carry approximately 15%. Between the trimmed V and J ends, which lost 2 bases and 5 bases, there was a span of 10 bases. The CDR3 is made up of 14 amino acids. CDR1 is LNHDA, CDR2 SQIVND, per germline (reference sequence). In this sample, this clone turned up a few times. Its antigen is still unknown.

Broader study findings: Long after vaccination, the clones induced by infection and by vaccine shrank markedly in size.

V gene TRBV19 combines with J gene TRBJ1-5, with D possibly being TRBD1 (5 bases). The sequences come from CD4+ T cells from PBMCs cultured with HCoV-NL63 spike peptides, collected before COVID-19 vaccination. The TCR comes from a human donor who had a prior SARS-CoV-2 infection. For the CDR3, the DNA is TGTGCCAGTAGTATACAGGGACCTTATCAGCCCCAGCATTTT. Translating it yields CASSIQGPYQPQHF.